These 32 T cell receptor beta chains came from one sample sequenced in a study of STAT5B mutations in CD4+ large granular lymphocyte leukemia. Sequenced by immunoSEQ multiplex PCR; TCRdb stores in-frame clones only, minus some. The data show about 40,000 clones, with less than 85% seen just once and under 0.4% held by the top ten. The sample consisted of CD4+ T cells from blood buffy coats. Receptors originate from a human donor in good health.

This chain connects TRBV19 to TRBJ2-2; a weak D match, TRBD2 (5 bases). Germline V gene data show CDR1 as LNHDA and CDR2 as SQIVND (reference sequence). The CDR3 spans 18 residues. The V gene lost 4 bases and the J gene lost 7 bases, with 25 bases spanning the gap. The CDR3 sequence: CASSNGWTSRKRDGELFF. CDR3 in DNA: TGTGCCAGTAGTAATGGGTGGACGAGCCGGAAGAGGGACGGGGAGCTGTTTTTT.

The chain recombines TRBV5-6 with TRBJ1-1; weak D call: TRBD1 (5 bases). CDR3 length: 14 residues. Trimming left V 5 bases short and J 8 bases short, with 19 bases between. CDR1 is SGHDT, CDR2 YYEEEE, per germline. The CDR3 DNA is TGTGCCAGCAGGGGAAAGGGACGGGGGTCAGAAGCTTTCTTT. This gives the protein CASRGKGRGSEAFF.

The chain couples TRBV7-2 to TRBJ1-4; perhaps TRBD1 as D (5 bases). V was pared by 5 bases and J by 5 bases, with 18 bases between. This CDR3 contains 16 residues. CDR1 is SGHTA, CDR2 FQGNSA, per germline. CDR3 sequence: CASSPLGAGPNEKLFF. The CDR3 nucleotides are TGTGCCAGCAGCCCATTGGGCGCAGGGCCCAATGAAAAACTGTTTTTT.

The rearrangement joins TRBV5-4 to TRBJ2-7; 8 bases agree with TRBD1. This CDR3 comprises 14 residues. V was pared by 3 bases and J by 3 bases, with 5 bases of the junction left unmatched. Germline loops: CDR1 SGHNT, CDR2 YYREEE (reference sequence). This CDR3 is CASSSRTGSYEQYF. CDR3 bases: TGTGCCAGCAGCTCGCGGACAGGGAGCTACGAGCAGTACTTC.

Note on this clone: The junction departs from the called germline gene at one end, perhaps through a read error. The chain has TRBV6-4 and TRBJ2-4, with a weak D call TRBD1 (6 bases). Germline-derived CDR1 and CDR2 are MRHNA and SNTAGT. The CDR3 has 15 amino acids. The CDR3 sequence: CASSKLFGDKYIQYF. The CDR3 DNA reads as TGTGCCAGCAGCAAATTGTTCGGGGACAAATACATTCAGTACTTC.

This clone appeared a few times. The chain couples TRBV6-1 to TRBJ1-4; tentative D call: TRBD1 (5 bases). With 3 bases removed from V and 7 bases from J, the gap between germline ends came to 9 bases. The germline V gene encodes CDR1 MNHNS and CDR2 SASEGT. The CDR3 spans 13 residues. The CDR3 protein is CASSDEGIEKLFF. The CDR3 nucleotides are TGTGCCAGCAGTGACGAGGGGATTGAAAAACTGTTTTTT.

The chain links TRBV19 to TRBJ2-1, with a possible D match to TRBD2 (6 bases). V was trimmed by 2 bases and J by 2 bases, leaving 10 bases between them. CDR1 is LNHDA, CDR2 SQIVND, per germline (reference sequence). CDR3 size: 15 residues. CDR3 protein: CASSISSVPYNEQFF. The CDR3 DNA follows: TGTGCCAGTAGTATATCTAGCGTACCCTACAATGAGCAGTTCTTC.

The V gene is TRBV5-1, the J gene TRBJ2-2, with unresolved D. The CDR3 extends over 14 amino acids. The ends were cut back, 7 bases at V and 1 base at J, with 11 bases in the middle. Germline V gene data show CDR1 as SGHRS and CDR2 as YFSETQ. The CDR3 nucleotides read TGCGCCAGCTCCTCGGCCCTGAACACCGGGGAGCTGTTTTTT. Amino acid sequence: CASSSALNTGELFF.

The chain carries TRBV4-2 and TRBJ1-3; no reliable D call. Deletions cut 2 bases from V and 4 bases from J, with 3 bases between. This CDR3 is 12 amino acids long. CDR1 is LGHNA, CDR2 YNFKEQ, per germline. This CDR3 is CASSQQGNTIYF. CDR3 bases: TGTGCCAGCAGCCAACAGGGAAACACCATATATTTT.

The chain links TRBV7-9 to TRBJ2-7, with no clear D. The ends were cut back, 0 bases at V and 0 bases at J, with 6 bases in the middle. Germline CDR1 and CDR2: SEHNR and FQNEAQ (reference sequence). The CDR3 runs 14 residues. The CDR3 is CASSLAAGSYEQYF. Written as DNA, the CDR3 is TGTGCCAGCAGCTTAGCCGCCGGCTCCTACGAGCAGTACTTC.

The rearrangement joins TRBV5-4 to TRBJ2-1, with 8 bases matching TRBD2. Germline V gene lookup returns CDR1 SGHNT and CDR2 YYREEE (reference sequence). The CDR3 extends over 15 amino acids. After removal of 4 bases from V and 4 bases from J, the junction contained 7 bases not matched to a gene. The CDR3 loop is CASSPSGSRYNEQFF. In DNA form, the CDR3 reads TGTGCCAGCAGCCCAAGCGGGAGCCGGTACAATGAGCAGTTCTTC.

The chain combines TRBV6-5 with TRBJ2-3; a possible D gene is TRBD2 (7 bases). Between the trimmed V and J ends, which lost 10 bases and 4 bases, there was a span of 12 bases. Per germline, CDR1 MNHEY and CDR2 SVGAGI. The CDR3 is 12 residues long. The CDR3 bases are TGTGCCACCCGGGGGGCCTCAGATACGCAGTATTTT. This encodes CATRGASDTQYF.

The chain recombines TRBV6-1 with TRBJ2-1; 14 bases map to TRBD2. Germline CDR1 MNHNS, CDR2 SASEGT. After removal of 3 bases from V and 8 bases from J, the junction contained 3 bases not matched to a gene. This CDR3 has 15 amino acids. CDR3 amino acids: CASSEGTSGSDEQFF. The DNA of the CDR3 is TGTGCCAGCAGTGAGGGGACTAGCGGGAGCGATGAGCAGTTCTTC.

This sequence joins TRBV10-3 and TRBJ1-2; no clear D gene. The CDR3 extends over 13 amino acids. CDR1 is ENHRY and CDR2 is SYGVKD in the germline V gene. The V end was cut by 3 bases, the J end by 6 bases, with 11 bases between. The CDR3 nucleotides read TGTGCCATCAGTGAACAGCTGGGGAATGGCTACACCTTC. This codes for CAISEQLGNGYTF.

CDR3: CASSPRPGSEETQYF. The CDR3 nucleotides read TGTGCCAGCTCACCACGACCGGGTTCCGAAGAGACCCAGTACTTC. The rearrangement uses TRBV18 and TRBJ2-5, with D hard to call. The CDR3 is 15 amino acids. Germline CDR1 KGHSH, CDR2 LQKENI. The germline V and J ends were trimmed by 1 base and 3 bases, with 12 bases remaining between them.

The chain is built from TRBV7-2 and TRBJ2-1; D gene uncertain. Trimming took 1 base from V and 5 from J, leaving 12 bases between them. CDR1 is SGHTA and CDR2 is FQGNSA in the germline V gene. CDR3 length equals 15 residues. CDR3 in amino acids: CASSLGVSTHNEQFF. CDR3 coding DNA: TGTGCCAGCAGCTTAGGTGTCTCGACCCACAATGAGCAGTTCTTC.

The chain couples TRBV28 to TRBJ2-2; the match to TRBD1 covers 10 bases. The CDR3 has 18 residues. J gave up 3 bases and V 5 bases, and 12 bases lay outside the gene matches. Germline V CDR1 and CDR2: MDHEN, SYDVKM. This chain's CDR3 is CASSPHTGTGDDTGELFF. The CDR3, as DNA: TGTGCCAGCAGTCCACACACCGGGACAGGGGACGACACCGGGGAGCTGTTTTTT.

The chain links TRBV27 to TRBJ2-3; TRBD2 is a possible D gene (6 bases). V lost 8 bases, J lost 6 bases, and 18 bases lay in between. The CDR3 contains 14 residues. Germline CDR1 and CDR2: MNHEY and SMNVEV (reference sequence). The CDR3 coding sequence is TGTGCCAGCCAACGGCTAGCGAAGGGTGATACGCAGTATTTT. The encoded protein is CASQRLAKGDTQYF.

This rearrangement joins TRBV25-1 to TRBJ1-2; D is ambiguous. The CDR3 runs 14 residues. V lost 2 bases and J 4 bases, leaving 11 bases between the germline ends. Germline CDR1 reads MGHDK; CDR2 reads SYGVNS. CDR3 residues: CASSEEGGSYGYTF. For the CDR3, the DNA is TGTGCCAGCAGTGAAGAAGGCGGATCCTATGGCTACACCTTC.

This chain connects TRBV18 to TRBJ2-3; possible D gene TRBD2, 6 bases. Looked up from germline, CDR1 is KGHSH and CDR2 is LQKENI. The V end was cut by 5 bases, the J end by 4 bases, with 19 bases between. The CDR3 runs 16 residues. Written as DNA, the CDR3 is TGTGCCAGCTCATCCACGGTGGGGGAGGTAGCAGATACGCAGTATTTT. It is translated as CASSSTVGEVADTQYF. Full variable domain (missing parts from reference TRBV18 and TRBJ2-3): NAGVMQNPRHLVRRRGQEARLRCSPMKGHSHVYWYRQLPEEGLKFMVYLQKENIIDESGMPKERFSAEFPKEGPSILRIQQVVRGDSAAYFCASSSTVGEVADTQYFGPGTRLTVL.

This CDR3 reads CASSDQGRTEAFF. In DNA, the CDR3 is TGTGCCAGCAGCGATCAGGGCAGGACTGAAGCTTTCTTT. The gene calls are TRBV6-5 and TRBJ1-1; a possible D gene is TRBD1 (5 bases). V was clipped by 6 bases and J by 5 bases, with 13 bases between them. CDR1 is MNHEY, CDR2 SVGAGI, per germline. This CDR3 has 13 amino acids.

This rearrangement joins TRBV5-6 to TRBJ2-2, with no clear D. The CDR3 contains 14 residues. Trimming pared 0 bases from V and 4 bases from J, leaving 7 bases between. The germline V gene has CDR1 SGHDT and CDR2 YYEEEE. The CDR3 DNA sequence: TGTGCCAGCAGCTTGGATCCGGCCACCGGGGAGCTGTTTTTT. Translating it yields CASSLDPATGELFF. The variable domain in full, with the rest retrieved from reference TRBV5-6 and TRBJ2-2, is DAGVTQSPTHLIKTRGQQVTLRCSPKSGHDTVSWYQQALGQGPQFIFQYYEEEERQRGNFPDRFSGHQFPNYSSELNVNALLLGDSALYLCASSLDPATGELFFGEGSRLTVL.

The chain carries TRBV5-4 and TRBJ1-4, with TRBD1 matching 7 bases. CDR1 is SGHNT, CDR2 YYREEE, per germline (reference sequence). The CDR3 loop spans 14 amino acids. V lost 3 bases and J lost 8; bases outside the gene matches: 7. Here the CDR3 reads CASSSTGIREKLFF. As DNA, the CDR3 is TGTGCCAGCAGCTCGACAGGGATAAGAGAAAAACTGTTTTTT.

This CDR3 is CASRTLGANYGYTF. As DNA, the CDR3 is TGTGCCAGCAGAACCTTGGGGGCAAACTATGGCTACACCTTC. This chain joins TRBV27 and TRBJ1-2; a weak D match, TRBD1 (6 bases). V was cut by 6 bases and J by 2 bases, with 13 bases left in between. The CDR3 loop spans 14 amino acids. CDR1 MNHEY and CDR2 SMNVEV come from the germline V gene (reference sequence).

A few counts support this clone. The V call is TRBV19, the J call TRBJ2-7; D gene unclear. The V gene lost 3 bases and the J gene lost 0 bases, with 12 bases spanning the gap. Per germline, CDR1 LNHDA and CDR2 SQIVND (reference sequence). The CDR3 runs 15 residues. Here the CDR3 DNA reads TGTGCCAGTAGTATGCGGTCTACCGACTCCTACGAGCAGTACTTC. As protein: CASSMRSTDSYEQYF.

The chain is built from TRBV7-9 and TRBJ2-1, with 14 bases fitting TRBD2. This CDR3 has 16 residues. V lost 5 bases to trimming and J lost 8 bases; unmatched junction nucleotides: 8. The germline CDR1 and CDR2 sequences are SEHNR and FQNEAQ (reference sequence). Here the CDR3 DNA reads TGTGCCAGCAGCGGTCGACTAGCGGGGGGGCTTCATGAGCAGTTCTTC. It translates to CASSGRLAGGLHEQFF.

This chain joins TRBV6-5 and TRBJ2-4; a weak D match, TRBD2 (5 bases). CDR1 and CDR2 from the germline V gene are MNHEY and SVGAGI. The V end was cut by 8 bases, the J end by 0 bases, with 11 bases between. There are 14 residues in the CDR3. As DNA, the CDR3 is TGTGCCAGCGCCCGGGAAGTAGCCAAAAACATTCAGTACTTC. Translated, it gives CASAREVAKNIQYF.

The gene calls are TRBV6-5 and TRBJ2-7, with TRBD1 identical over 8 bases. The CDR3 has 13 residues. V lost 9 bases and J lost 3; bases outside the gene matches: 7. Germline assignment: CDR1 MNHEY and CDR2 SVGAGI. The DNA of the CDR3 is TGTGCCAGGCAGGACAGGGCGAACTACGAGCAGTACTTC. Encoded protein: CARQDRANYEQYF.

The chain has TRBV5-1 and TRBJ2-7; D is undetermined. Trimming removed 4 bases at V and 1 base at J, with 3 bases between. The germline gives CDR1 SGHRS, CDR2 YFSETQ. The length of the CDR3 is 11 residues. In nucleotides, the CDR3 is TGCGCCAGCAGCCAGTCCTACGAGCAGTACTTC. Translation: CASSQSYEQYF.

The CDR3 DNA is TGTGCCAGCAGTTTATGGGGGGAGATCCATAATTCACCCCTCCACTTT. Protein sequence: CASSLWGEIHNSPLHF. The rearrangement links TRBV28 to TRBJ1-6; perhaps TRBD1 as D (5 bases). V lost 0 bases, J lost 5 bases, and 11 bases lay in between. Germline V lookup: CDR1 MDHEN, CDR2 SYDVKM. This CDR3 comprises 16 residues.

This clone appeared a few times. V gene TRBV2 combines with J gene TRBJ1-2; weak D call: TRBD1 (5 bases). Germline V gene data show CDR1 as SNHLY and CDR2 as FYNNEI. V lost 9 bases, J lost 5 bases, and 16 bases lay in between. The CDR3 consists of 13 residues. The CDR3 DNA sequence: TGTGCCAGTAGTCCAAGCCAGGGTTATGGCTACACCTTC. Its protein is CASSPSQGYGYTF.

The sample holds a few counts of this clone. The chain has TRBV6-5 and TRBJ1-6, with TRBD1 identical over 7 bases. CDR3 length: 14 amino acids. J gave up 10 bases and V 4 bases, and 7 bases lay outside the gene matches. CDR1 is MNHEY and CDR2 is SVGAGI in the germline V gene. The chain's CDR3 is CASSWGQPGSPLHF. In DNA form, the CDR3 reads TGTGCCAGCAGTTGGGGACAGCCGGGATCACCCCTCCACTTT.